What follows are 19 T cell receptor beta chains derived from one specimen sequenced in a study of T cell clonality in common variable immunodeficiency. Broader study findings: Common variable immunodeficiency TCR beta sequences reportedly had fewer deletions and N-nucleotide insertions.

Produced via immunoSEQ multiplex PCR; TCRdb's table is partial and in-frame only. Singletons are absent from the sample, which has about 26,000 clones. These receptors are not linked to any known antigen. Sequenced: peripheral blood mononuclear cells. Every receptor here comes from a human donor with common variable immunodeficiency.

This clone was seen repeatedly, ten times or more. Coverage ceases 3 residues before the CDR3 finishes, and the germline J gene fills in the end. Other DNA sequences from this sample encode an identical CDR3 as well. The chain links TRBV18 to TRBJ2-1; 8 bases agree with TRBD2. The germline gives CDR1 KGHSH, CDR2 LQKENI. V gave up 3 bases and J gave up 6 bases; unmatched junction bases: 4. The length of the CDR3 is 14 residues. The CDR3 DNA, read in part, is TGTGCCAGCTCACCCGGACTAGCCGGCAATGAG. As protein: CASSPGLAGNE. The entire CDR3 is CASSPGLAGNEQFF.

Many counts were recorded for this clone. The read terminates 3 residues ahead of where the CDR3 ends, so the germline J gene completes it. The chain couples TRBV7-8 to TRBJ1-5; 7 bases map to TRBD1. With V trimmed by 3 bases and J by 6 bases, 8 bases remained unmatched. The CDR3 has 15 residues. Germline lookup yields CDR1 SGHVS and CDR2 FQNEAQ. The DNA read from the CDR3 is TGTGCCAGCAGCTTTCTACAGGGGCCCAGTCAGCCC. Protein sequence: CASSFLQGPSQP. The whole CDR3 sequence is CASSFLQGPSQPQHF.

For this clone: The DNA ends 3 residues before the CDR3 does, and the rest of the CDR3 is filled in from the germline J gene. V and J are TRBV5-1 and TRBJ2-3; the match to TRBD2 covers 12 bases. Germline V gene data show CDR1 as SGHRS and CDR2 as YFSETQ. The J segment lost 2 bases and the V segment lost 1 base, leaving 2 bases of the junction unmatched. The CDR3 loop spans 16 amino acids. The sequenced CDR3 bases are TGCGCCAGCAGCTTGTCTAGCGGGGGGGTCACAGATACG. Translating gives CASSLSSGGVTDT. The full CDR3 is CASSLSSGGVTDTQYF.

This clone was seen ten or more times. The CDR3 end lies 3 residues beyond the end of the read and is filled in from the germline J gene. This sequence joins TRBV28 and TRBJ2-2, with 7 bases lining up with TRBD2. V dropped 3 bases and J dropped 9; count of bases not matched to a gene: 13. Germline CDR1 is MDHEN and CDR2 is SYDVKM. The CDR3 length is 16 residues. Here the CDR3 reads CASSFSGSGKEWELFF. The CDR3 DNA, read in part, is TGTGCCAGCAGTTTCTCCGGGAGCGGGAAGGAATGGGAG.

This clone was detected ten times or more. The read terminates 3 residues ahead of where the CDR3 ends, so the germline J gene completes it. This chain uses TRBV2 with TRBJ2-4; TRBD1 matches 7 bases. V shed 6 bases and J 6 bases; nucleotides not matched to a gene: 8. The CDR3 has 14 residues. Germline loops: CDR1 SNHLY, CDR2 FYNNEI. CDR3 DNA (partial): TGTGCCAGCAGATTGGAGACAGGGATAAACATT. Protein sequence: CASRLETGINI. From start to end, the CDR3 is CASRLETGINIQYF.

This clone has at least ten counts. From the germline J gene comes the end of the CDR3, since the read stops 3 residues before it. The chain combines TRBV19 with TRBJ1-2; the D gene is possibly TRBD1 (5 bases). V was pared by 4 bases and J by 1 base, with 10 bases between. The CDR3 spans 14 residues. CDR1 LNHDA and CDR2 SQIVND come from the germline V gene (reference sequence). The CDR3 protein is CASSTGGYNYGYTF. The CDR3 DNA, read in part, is TGTGCCAGTAGTACCGGGGGTTATAACTATGGC.

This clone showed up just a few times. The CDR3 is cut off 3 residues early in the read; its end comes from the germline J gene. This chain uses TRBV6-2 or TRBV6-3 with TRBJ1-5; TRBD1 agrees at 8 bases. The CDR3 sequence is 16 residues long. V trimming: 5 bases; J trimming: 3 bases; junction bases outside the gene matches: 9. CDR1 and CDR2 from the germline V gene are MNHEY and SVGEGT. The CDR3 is CASSSDRGHYNQPQHF. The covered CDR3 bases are TGTGCCAGCAGTAGCGACAGGGGACATTACAATCAGCCC.

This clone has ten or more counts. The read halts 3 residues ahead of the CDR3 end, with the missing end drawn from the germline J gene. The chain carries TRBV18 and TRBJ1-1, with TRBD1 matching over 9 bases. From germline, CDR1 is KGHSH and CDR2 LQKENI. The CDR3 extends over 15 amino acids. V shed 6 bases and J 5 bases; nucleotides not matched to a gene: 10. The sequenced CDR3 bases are TGTGCCAGCTCCAGACAGGGGGTGAAAACGACTGAA. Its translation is CASSRQGVKTTE. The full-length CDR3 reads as CASSRQGVKTTEAFF. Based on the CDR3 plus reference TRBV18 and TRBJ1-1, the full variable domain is NAGVMQNPRHLVRRRGQEARLRCSPMKGHSHVYWYRQLPEEGLKFMVYLQKENIIDESGMPKERFSAEFPKEGPSILRIQQVVRGDSAAYFCASSRQGVKTTEAFFGQGTRLTVV.

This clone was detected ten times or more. The CDR3 DNA, read in part, is TGCAGTGCTAGGCAGGGCCCGGGGACTAGCGGTTATTCCTACAATGAG. Its protein product is CSARQGPGTSGYSYNE. The entire CDR3 protein reads CSARQGPGTSGYSYNEQFF. The chain couples TRBV20-1 to TRBJ2-1, with 11 bases identical to TRBD2. The sequence runs out 3 residues before the end of the CDR3; the remainder is reconstructed from the germline J gene. The V segment lost 3 bases and the J segment 1 base; nucleotides outside the gene matches: 14. CDR1 and CDR2 (germline): DFQATT, SNEGSKA (reference sequence). The CDR3 spans 19 residues.

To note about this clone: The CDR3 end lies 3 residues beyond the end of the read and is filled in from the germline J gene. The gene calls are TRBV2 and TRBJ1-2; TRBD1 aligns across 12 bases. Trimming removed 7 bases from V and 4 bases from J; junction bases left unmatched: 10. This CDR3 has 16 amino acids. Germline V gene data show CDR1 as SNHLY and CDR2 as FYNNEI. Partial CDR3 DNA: TGTGCCAGCACCGGGACAGGGGGCTCCCTAGGCTATGGC. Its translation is CASTGTGGSLGYG. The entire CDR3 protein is CASTGTGGSLGYGYTF.

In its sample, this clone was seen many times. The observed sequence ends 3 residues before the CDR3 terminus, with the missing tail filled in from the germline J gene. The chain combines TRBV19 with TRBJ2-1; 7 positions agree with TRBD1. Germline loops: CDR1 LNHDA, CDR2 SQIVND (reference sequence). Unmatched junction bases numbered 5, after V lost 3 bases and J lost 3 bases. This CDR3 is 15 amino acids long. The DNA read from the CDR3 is TGTGCCAGTAGTATCGGGGCAGGGGGCTACAATGAG. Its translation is CASSIGAGGYNE. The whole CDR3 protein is CASSIGAGGYNEQFF.

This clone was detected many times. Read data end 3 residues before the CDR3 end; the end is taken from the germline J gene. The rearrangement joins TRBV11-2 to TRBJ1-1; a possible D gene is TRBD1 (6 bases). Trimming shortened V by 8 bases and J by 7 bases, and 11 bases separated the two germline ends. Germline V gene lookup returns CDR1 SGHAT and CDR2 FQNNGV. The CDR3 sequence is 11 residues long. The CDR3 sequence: CASLGGSEAFF. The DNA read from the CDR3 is TGTGCCAGCCTTGGGGGCAGTGAA.

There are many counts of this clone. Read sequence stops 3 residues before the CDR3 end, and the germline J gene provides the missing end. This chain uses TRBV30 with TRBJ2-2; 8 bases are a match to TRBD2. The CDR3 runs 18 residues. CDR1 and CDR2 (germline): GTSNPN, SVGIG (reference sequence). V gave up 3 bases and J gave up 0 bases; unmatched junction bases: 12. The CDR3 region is CAWRGGGLGGANTGELFF. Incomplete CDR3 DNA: TGTGCCTGGAGGGGAGGGGGGCTCGGGGGGGCGAACACCGGGGAG.

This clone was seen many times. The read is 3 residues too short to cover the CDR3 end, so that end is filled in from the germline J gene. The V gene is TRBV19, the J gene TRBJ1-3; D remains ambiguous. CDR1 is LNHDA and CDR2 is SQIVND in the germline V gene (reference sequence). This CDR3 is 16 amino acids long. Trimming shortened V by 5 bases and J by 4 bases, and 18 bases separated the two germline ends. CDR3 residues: CASSSPLKGRGNTIYF. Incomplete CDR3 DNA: TGTGCCAGTAGTTCCCCCCTTAAGGGTCGCGGAAACACC.

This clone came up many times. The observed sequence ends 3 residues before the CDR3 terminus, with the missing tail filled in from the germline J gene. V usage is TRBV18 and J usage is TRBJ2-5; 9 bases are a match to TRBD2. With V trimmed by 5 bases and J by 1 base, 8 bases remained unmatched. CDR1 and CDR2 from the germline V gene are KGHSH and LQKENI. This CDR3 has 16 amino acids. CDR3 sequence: CASSSMPSGAQETQYF. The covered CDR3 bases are TGTGCCAGCTCATCAATGCCTAGCGGGGCCCAAGAGACC.

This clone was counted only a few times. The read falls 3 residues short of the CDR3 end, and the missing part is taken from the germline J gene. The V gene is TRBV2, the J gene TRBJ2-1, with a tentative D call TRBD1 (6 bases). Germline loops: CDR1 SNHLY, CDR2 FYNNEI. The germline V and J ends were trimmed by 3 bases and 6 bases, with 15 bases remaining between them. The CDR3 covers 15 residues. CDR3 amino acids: CASSERQAGGNEQFF. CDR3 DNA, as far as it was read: TGTGCCAGCAGTGAGAGACAGGCGGGTGGCAATGAG. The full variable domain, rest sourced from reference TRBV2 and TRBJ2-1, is EPEVTQTPSHQVTQMGQEVILRCVPISNHLYFYWYRQILGQKVEFLVSFYNNEISEKSEIFDDQFSVERPDGSNFTLKIRSTKLEDSAMYFCASSERQAGGNEQFFGPGTRLTVL.

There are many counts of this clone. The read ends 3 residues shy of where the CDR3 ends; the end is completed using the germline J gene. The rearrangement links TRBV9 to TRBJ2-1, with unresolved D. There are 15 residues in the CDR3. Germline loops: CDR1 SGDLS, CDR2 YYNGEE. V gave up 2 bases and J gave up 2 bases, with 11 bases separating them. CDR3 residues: CASSVSLSAYNEQFF. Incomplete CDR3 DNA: TGTGCCAGCAGCGTCAGTCTCAGCGCCTACAATGAG.

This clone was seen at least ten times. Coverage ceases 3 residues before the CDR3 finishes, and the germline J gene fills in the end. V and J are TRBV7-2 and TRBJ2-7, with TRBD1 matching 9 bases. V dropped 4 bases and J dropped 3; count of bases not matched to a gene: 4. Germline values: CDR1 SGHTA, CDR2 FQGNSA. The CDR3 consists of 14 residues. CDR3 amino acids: CASSSGTGNYEQYF. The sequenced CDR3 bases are TGTGCCAGCAGCTCCGGGACAGGGAACTACGAG.

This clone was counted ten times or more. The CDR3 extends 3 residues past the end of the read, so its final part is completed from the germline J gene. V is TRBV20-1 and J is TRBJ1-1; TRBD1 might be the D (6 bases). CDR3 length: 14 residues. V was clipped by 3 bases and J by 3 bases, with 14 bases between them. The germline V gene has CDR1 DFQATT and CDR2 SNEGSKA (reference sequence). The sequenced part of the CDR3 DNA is TGCAGTGCTAGGTCAGGGGTTTTCGACACTGAA. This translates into CSARSGVFDTE. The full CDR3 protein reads CSARSGVFDTEAFF.